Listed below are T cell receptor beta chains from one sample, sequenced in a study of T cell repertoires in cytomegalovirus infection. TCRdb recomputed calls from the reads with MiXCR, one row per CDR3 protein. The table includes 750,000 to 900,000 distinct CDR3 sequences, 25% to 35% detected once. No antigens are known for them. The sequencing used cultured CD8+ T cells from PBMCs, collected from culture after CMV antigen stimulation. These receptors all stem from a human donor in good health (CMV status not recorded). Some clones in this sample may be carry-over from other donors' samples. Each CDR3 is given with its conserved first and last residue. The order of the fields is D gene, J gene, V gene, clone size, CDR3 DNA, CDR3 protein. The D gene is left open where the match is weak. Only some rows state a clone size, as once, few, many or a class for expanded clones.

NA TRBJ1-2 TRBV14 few TGTGCCAGCAGCCAAGCCCCGACAGACGGCTACACCTTC CASSQAPTDGYTF
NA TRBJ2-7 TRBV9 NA TGTGCCAGCAGCCCCCGACAGAATGCCTGGGAGCAGTACTTC CASSPRQNAWEQYF
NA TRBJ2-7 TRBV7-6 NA TGTGCCAGCAGCTTAGCCGGCGGGGGGACAGGCGAGCAGTACTTC CASSLAGGGTGEQYF
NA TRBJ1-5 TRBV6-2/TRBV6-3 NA TGTGCCAGCAGTCACCCGGGCCGGAAGAATCAGCCCCAGCATTTT CASSHPGRKNQPQHF
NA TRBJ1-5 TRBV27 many TGTGCCAGCAGTTTCCACAATCAGCCCCAGCATTTT CASSFHNQPQHF
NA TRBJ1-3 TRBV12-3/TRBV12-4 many TGTGCCAGCTCAGCTCAGGGTTATTTGGCTGGAAACACCATATATTTT CASSAQGYLAGNTIYF
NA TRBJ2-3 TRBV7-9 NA TGTGCCAGCAGCGTCCGGGACTCCTTACCGTCTAGCACAGATACGCAGTATTTT CASSVRDSLPSSTDTQYF
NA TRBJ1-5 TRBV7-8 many TGTGCCAGCAGCTCACAGGGTTTAAGCAATCAGCCCCAGCATTTT CASSSQGLSNQPQHF
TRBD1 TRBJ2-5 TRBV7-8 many TGTGCCAGCATCCCGGGACAGGGGGCGTTGGAGACCCAGTACTTC CASIPGQGALETQYF
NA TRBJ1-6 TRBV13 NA TGTGCCAGCAGCGCAAGGGAAAAGAATTCACCCCTCCACTTT CASSAREKNSPLHF
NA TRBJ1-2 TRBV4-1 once TGCGCCAGCAGCCAAGAATGGCGGCCCGAGGGCTACACCTTC CASSQEWRPEGYTF
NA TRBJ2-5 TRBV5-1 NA TGCGCCAGCAGCTTGGAGCGTGGGGCCCAAGAGACCCAGTACTTC CASSLERGAQETQYF
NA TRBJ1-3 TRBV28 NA TGTGCCAGCGTCCGGGGGGCCTCTGGAAACACCATATATTTT CASVRGASGNTIYF
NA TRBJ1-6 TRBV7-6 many TGTGCCAGCAGCTCCGACAGGACTATAGCGATCAATTCACCCCTCCACTTT CASSSDRTIAINSPLHF
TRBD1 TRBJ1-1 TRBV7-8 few TGTGCCAGCAGCTGGAGGACAGGGAAAGATGAAGCTTTCTTT CASSWRTGKDEAFF
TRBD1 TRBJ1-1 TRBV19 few TGTGCCAGTAGTATTTTCCCGGGACAGGGTTTGAACACTGAAGCTTTCTTT CASSIFPGQGLNTEAFF
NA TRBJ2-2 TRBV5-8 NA TGTGCCAGCAGCCCAGTAGGGGGGCTCACCGGGGAGCTGTTTTTT CASSPVGGLTGELFF
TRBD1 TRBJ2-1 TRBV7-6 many TGTGCCAGCAGCCATGAGGGGGCTTGGGGTGAGCAGTTCTTC CASSHEGAWGEQFF
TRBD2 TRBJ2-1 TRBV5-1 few TGCGCCAGCAGCTTGGCCTTTGGCGGGGGGAACAATGAGCAGTTCTTC CASSLAFGGGNNEQFF
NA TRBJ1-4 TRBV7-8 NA TGTGCCAGCAGCTTAGAAATAGGCAGGGACATTAATGAAAAACTGTTTTTT CASSLEIGRDINEKLFF
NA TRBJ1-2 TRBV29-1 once TGCAGCGTTGAGTCGGGGGCATGGGGCTATGGCTACACCTTC CSVESGAWGYGYTF
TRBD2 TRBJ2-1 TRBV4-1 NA TGCGCCAGCAGCCATCTACTAGCGGGGGGGCTGTACAATGAGCAGTTCTTC CASSHLLAGGLYNEQFF
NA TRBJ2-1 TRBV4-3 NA TGCGCCAGCAGCCAAGAATGGAGCTACAATGAGCAGTTCTTC CASSQEWSYNEQFF
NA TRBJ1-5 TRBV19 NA TGTGCCAGTAGCCCCGCCGGGACACAAAATCAGCCCCAGCATTTT CASSPAGTQNQPQHF
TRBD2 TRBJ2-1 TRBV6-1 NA TGTGCCAGCAGTTCCCTAGCGGCCTACAATGAGCAGTTCTTC CASSSLAAYNEQFF
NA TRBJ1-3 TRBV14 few TGTGCCAGCAGCCAAGTTTCGGGGCCTTTCTCTGGAAACACCATATATTTT CASSQVSGPFSGNTIYF
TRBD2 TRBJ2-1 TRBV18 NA TGTGCCAGCTCACCACAACCTAGCGGGGGGGCCTTCAATGAGCAGTTCTTC CASSPQPSGGAFNEQFF
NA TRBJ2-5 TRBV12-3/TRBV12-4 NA TGTGCCAGCAGAGGGGAAGAGACCCAGTACTTC CASRGEETQYF
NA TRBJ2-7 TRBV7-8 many TGTGCCAGCAGCTTTTCGGGGATCCACGAGCAGTACTTC CASSFSGIHEQYF
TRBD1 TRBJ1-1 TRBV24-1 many TGTGCCACCAGTGATTGGACAGGGAACACTGAAGCTTTCTTT CATSDWTGNTEAFF